Listed here are 17 T cell receptor beta chains from one sample, sequenced in a study of cytomegalovirus exposure and HLA in healthy donors. The table came from immunoSEQ multiplex PCR; TCRdb's copy has only in-frame clones and leaves some out. The sample records over 200,000 clones, about 90% being singletons. Specimen: PBMCs. The receptor source for this set is a woman aged 25 to 39 in good health and CMV-seronegative.

The J gene is TRBJ2-2, the V gene TRBV11-3; a weak D match, TRBD1 (6 bases). Trimming took off 4 bases at V and 1 base at J, with 10 bases between the two ends. The CDR3 contains 15 residues. Per the germline V gene, CDR1 is SGHNT and CDR2 is YENEEA. The CDR3 nucleotides read TGTGCCAGCAGCTCCGGGACACAGAACACCGGGGAGCTGTTTTTT. Amino acid sequence: CASSSGTQNTGELFF. Full variable domain (remainder filled in from reference TRBV11-3 and TRBJ2-2): EAGVVQSPRYKIIEKKQPVAFWCNPISGHNTLYWYLQNLGQGPELLIRYENEEAVDDSQLPKDRFSAERLKGVDSTLKIQPAELGDSAVYLCASSSGTQNTGELFFGEGSRLTVL.

The V call is TRBV4-1, the J call TRBJ2-3; maybe TRBD2 (5 bases). Germline V CDR1 and CDR2: MGHRA, YSYEKL. The CDR3 is made up of 15 amino acids. Trimming removed 1 base from V and 5 bases from J, with 13 bases in between. In nucleotides, the CDR3 is TGCGCCAGCAGCCAAGGGGCAGGTCGGGGAGATACGCAGTATTTT. It is translated as CASSQGAGRGDTQYF.

This clone came up a few times. V and J are TRBV19 and TRBJ1-5, with no clear D. CDR3 length: 13 residues. Trimming left V 4 bases short and J 5 bases short, with 9 bases between. Looked up from germline, CDR1 is LNHDA and CDR2 is SQIVND (reference sequence). CDR3 sequence reads: CASSTARDQPQHF. The CDR3 DNA is TGTGCCAGTAGTACGGCCCGGGATCAGCCCCAGCATTTT.

The chain links TRBV6-6 to TRBJ2-7; possible D gene TRBD2, 5 bases. The CDR3 is made up of 15 amino acids. Looked up from germline, CDR1 is MNHNY and CDR2 is SVGAGI (reference sequence). The germline V and J ends were trimmed by 6 bases and 0 bases, with 15 bases remaining between them. CDR3 sequence: CASRDESRGSYEQYF. The CDR3 region has the DNA TGTGCCAGCAGGGACGAGTCTCGGGGCTCCTACGAGCAGTACTTC.

V gene TRBV5-5 combines with J gene TRBJ2-7, with D possibly TRBD1 on 6 matching bases. V dropped 6 bases and J dropped 6 bases, with 13 bases sitting between them. The V gene's germline CDR1 is SGHKS and CDR2 YYEKEE (reference sequence). The CDR3 consists of 12 residues. This CDR3 reads CASTLTGSEQYF. In DNA, the CDR3 is TGTGCCAGCACCCTGACAGGCTCCGAGCAGTACTTC.

The CDR3 sequence: CASSLRTGTDTQYF. CDR3 nucleotides: TGCGCCAGCAGCTTGCGGACTGGTACAGATACGCAGTATTTT. The rearrangement links TRBV5-1 to TRBJ2-3; a weak D match, TRBD2 (5 bases). Trimming took off 1 base at V and 3 bases at J, with 9 bases between the two ends. The CDR3 spans 14 residues. Per germline, CDR1 SGHRS and CDR2 YFSETQ.

The sample holds a few counts of this clone. The V call is TRBV4-2, the J call TRBJ2-1; 7 positions match TRBD2. The germline CDR1 and CDR2 sequences are LGHNA and YNFKEQ. This CDR3 has 16 residues. V shed 0 bases, J shed 4 bases, and the junction held 6 bases outside the gene matches. The CDR3 nucleotides are TGTGCCAGCAGCCAAGATTTGCGGGAGAGGTACAATGAGCAGTTCTTC. It is translated as CASSQDLRERYNEQFF.

The chain recombines TRBV25-1 with TRBJ2-5; no clear D gene. Trimming shortened V by 1 base and J by 4 bases, and 10 bases separated the two germline ends. The CDR3 contains 14 residues. Germline CDR1 MGHDK, CDR2 SYGVNS. The CDR3, as DNA: TGTGCCAGCAGTGAATTTCGGTGGGGAGAGACCCAGTACTTC. Translating it yields CASSEFRWGETQYF.

The chain uses TRBV7-7 and TRBJ2-1; perhaps TRBD1 as D (6 bases). The CDR3 totals 13 residues. Between the trimmed V and J ends, which lost 5 bases and 9 bases, there was a span of 14 bases. Per germline, CDR1 SSHAT and CDR2 FNYEAQ (reference sequence). This CDR3 is CASSKYTGTEQFF. The DNA for the CDR3 is TGTGCCAGCAGCAAATATACAGGGACTGAGCAGTTCTTC.

CDR3 sequence (DNA): TGTGCCAGCAGTTGGACAGTTTACACTGAAGCTTTCTTT. This sequence encodes CASSWTVYTEAFF. The gene calls are TRBV28 and TRBJ1-1; possibly TRBD1 for D (6 bases). The germline gives CDR1 MDHEN, CDR2 SYDVKM. This CDR3 is built from 13 residues. Between the trimmed V and J ends, which lost 4 bases and 3 bases, there was a span of 9 bases.

The chain has TRBV7-8 and TRBJ2-7; 12 bases are a match to TRBD2. The CDR3 consists of 17 residues. Germline CDR1 SGHVS, CDR2 FQNEAQ. V trimming: 4 bases; J trimming: 4 bases; junction bases outside the gene matches: 11. The CDR3 DNA reads as TGTGCCAGCAGCTCTGGACTAGCGGGAACGCTCTGGTACGAGCAGTACTTC. It translates to CASSSGLAGTLWYEQYF.

A single count supports this clone. The gene calls are TRBV7-8 and TRBJ2-7, with 9 bases lining up with TRBD1. Looked up from germline, CDR1 is SGHVS and CDR2 is FQNEAQ. CDR3 length: 18 residues. With V trimmed by 5 bases and J by 5 bases, 19 bases remained unmatched. CDR3 in amino acids: CASSRRDREAGHENEQYF. DNA of the CDR3: TGTGCCAGCAGCCGGCGGGACAGGGAAGCGGGGCACGAGAACGAGCAGTACTTC.

The genes are TRBV6-1 and TRBJ2-6, with a weak D call TRBD1 (6 bases). The length of the CDR3 is 17 residues. Germline V gene sequence: CDR1 MNHNS, CDR2 SASEGT. Trimming shortened V by 0 bases and J by 1 base, and 10 bases separated the two germline ends. The CDR3: CASSEAGAASGANVLTF. CDR3 DNA: TGTGCCAGCAGTGAAGCGGGGGCGGCATCTGGGGCCAACGTCCTGACTTTC.

This chain uses TRBV6-4 with TRBJ2-7; 12 bases line up with TRBD2. Trimming took 6 bases from V and 5 from J; bases not matched to a gene: 17. The CDR3 length is 18 residues. The germline V gene encodes CDR1 MRHNA and CDR2 SNTAGT. This chain's CDR3 is CASRSFELAGGLSDEQYF. CDR3 nucleotides: TGTGCCAGCAGATCTTTCGAACTAGCGGGAGGTTTATCGGACGAGCAGTACTTC.

This clone was recorded only once. The genes are TRBV6-1 and TRBJ1-1; D perhaps matches TRBD1 (6 bases). Germline assignment: CDR1 MNHNS and CDR2 SASEGT. There are 15 residues in the CDR3. The V gene lost 5 bases and the J gene lost 5 bases, with 18 bases spanning the gap. The CDR3 sequence: CASSMTGALGTEAFF. CDR3 in DNA: TGTGCCAGCAGTATGACAGGAGCGTTAGGGACTGAAGCTTTCTTT.

The chain is built from TRBV19 and TRBJ2-1; 7 nucleotides match TRBD2. CDR3 length: 16 residues. The V segment lost 3 bases and the J segment 0 bases; nucleotides outside the gene matches: 5. CDR1 LNHDA and CDR2 SQIVND come from the germline V gene (reference sequence). The CDR3 DNA is TGTGCCAGTAGTATTTCCGGCGGGAGCTCCTACAATGAGCAGTTCTTC. Amino acids: CASSISGGSSYNEQFF.

V is TRBV10-3 and J is TRBJ2-5; 9 positions agree with TRBD2. The CDR3 sequence is 17 residues long. V gave up 2 bases and J gave up 4 bases; unmatched junction bases: 11. The germline CDR1 and CDR2 sequences are ENHRY and SYGVKD. In DNA, the CDR3 is TGTGCCATCAGTGAGGTGGGACTAGCCGCCGGGATAGAGACCCAGTACTTC. Protein sequence: CAISEVGLAAGIETQYF.